Below, one T cell receptor beta chain is given with its context. The antigen remains undetermined. This entry comes from a study of T-cell memory formation after mild COVID-19. Study-wide context: TCR clusters largely stayed donor specific. Overall study findings and caveats: Those CD4+ clones that contracted were mainly in CM and EM (CD8+ ones in EMRA). The authors left the SARS-CoV-2 specificity of second-wave clones peaking on day 37 unconfirmed.

Germline V gene sequence: CDR1 SGHTA, CDR2 FQGTGA. There are 15 residues in the CDR3. The junction had 5 bases not matched to a gene; V was cut back by 4 bases and J by 8 bases. TCR alpha and TCR beta cDNA libraries with sample barcodes and UMIs came from 5'RACE using constant-segment primers. A single record per CDR3 protein comes from TCRdb applying MiXCR to the 5' RACE reads. This sample has hundreds of thousands of distinct CDR3 sequences; approximately 15% occur once, and the top ten carry 20% to 25%. Sequenced: PBMCs or a T cell subset sorted from them (not recorded which). This sequence was found in a man between 18 and 29 years old who had mild COVID-19 (a few samples of this study predate the infection). Cell type and time point are not known. This chain connects TRBV7-3 to TRBJ2-1, with 13 nucleotides matching TRBD2. The DNA of the CDR3 is TGTGCCAGCAGCTGGGTAGGGACTAGCGGGGATGAGCAGTTCTTC. Its translation is CASSWVGTSGDEQFF.